Listed here are 14 T cell receptor beta chains from one sample, sequenced in a study of blood T cell repertoires in COVID-19. This table comes from immunoSEQ multiplex PCR, and its TCRdb copy is limited to in-frame clones, with some not included. The table lists around 450,000 clones, roughly 87% of them singletons. The specimen was PBMCs or T cells enriched from blood (not recorded which). These receptor sequences come from a man younger than 35 who had recovered from COVID-19.

The V gene is TRBV3-1 (or the pseudogene TRBV3-2), the J gene TRBJ2-4; 9 bases are a match to TRBD1. In germline, CDR1 is LGHDT, CDR2 YNNKEL (reference sequence). After removal of 5 bases from V and 5 bases from J, the junction contained 1 base not matched to a gene. The CDR3 consists of 13 residues. CDR3 in amino acids: CASSTGGQNIQYF. DNA of the CDR3: TGTGCCAGCAGCACAGGGGGCCAAAACATTCAGTACTTC.

This clone was counted a single time. The rearrangement uses TRBV7-9 and TRBJ1-4; 11 nucleotides match TRBD1. V shed 5 bases and J 6 bases; nucleotides not matched to a gene: 8. The CDR3 contains 16 residues. Germline CDR1 and CDR2: SEHNR and FQNEAQ (reference sequence). DNA of the CDR3: TGTGCCAGCAGCCCAGGACCGGGACAGGGGGATGAAAAACTGTTTTTT. Its translation is CASSPGPGQGDEKLFF.

The J gene is TRBJ2-7, the V gene TRBV10-2; TRBD2 aligns across 13 bases. Germline loops: CDR1 WSHSY, CDR2 SAAADI. This CDR3 has 16 residues. The V segment lost 6 bases and the J segment 0 bases; nucleotides outside the gene matches: 5. This CDR3 is CASSLTSGRASYEQYF. The CDR3 nucleotides are TGCGCCAGCAGCCTCACTAGCGGGAGGGCCTCCTACGAGCAGTACTTC.

The chain uses TRBV16 and TRBJ2-4; 8 bases align to TRBD1. J gave up 0 bases and V 4 bases, and 11 bases lay outside the gene matches. The V gene's germline CDR1 is KGHSY and CDR2 FQNENV. The CDR3 contains 18 residues. The CDR3 nucleotides read TGTGCCAGCAGCCCCAACAAAGGACAGGGACTAGCCAAAAACATTCAGTACTTC. This sequence encodes CASSPNKGQGLAKNIQYF.

This chain connects TRBV2 to TRBJ2-3, with TRBD2 identical over 13 bases. Trimming removed 6 bases from V and 2 bases from J; junction bases left unmatched: 5. The CDR3 consists of 16 residues. The germline V gene has CDR1 SNHLY and CDR2 FYNNEI. CDR3 sequence: CASSGTSGIDTDTQYF. In DNA form, the CDR3 reads TGTGCCAGCAGCGGGACTAGCGGGATTGACACAGATACGCAGTATTTT.

This sequence joins TRBV2 and TRBJ1-3; TRBD1 might be the D (5 bases). From germline, CDR1 is SNHLY and CDR2 FYNNEI. There are 15 residues in the CDR3. V gave up 5 bases and J gave up 4 bases, with 15 bases separating them. The CDR3 sequence is CASSMTVFVGNTIYF. The CDR3 DNA reads TGTGCCAGCAGTATGACAGTATTTGTCGGAAACACCATATATTTT.

The rearrangement uses TRBV20-1 and TRBJ1-2, with 8 bases lining up with TRBD1. Germline V CDR1 and CDR2: DFQATT, SNEGSKA (reference sequence). The junction had 4 bases not matched to a gene; V was cut back by 3 bases and J by 4 bases. The CDR3 is 13 residues long. This chain's CDR3 is CSASPTGVYGYTF. Written as DNA, the CDR3 is TGCAGTGCTAGTCCGACAGGGGTCTATGGCTACACCTTC.

J is TRBJ1-2 and V is TRBV18, with 7 bases matching TRBD1. Germline V gene lookup returns CDR1 KGHSH and CDR2 LQKENI. V shed 4 bases and J 4 bases; nucleotides not matched to a gene: 6. The CDR3 sequence is 14 residues long. The DNA for the CDR3 is TGTGCCAGCTCACGAGGGGACAGATCCTATGGCTACACCTTC. Amino acid sequence: CASSRGDRSYGYTF.

This clone has just one count. This chain uses TRBV19 with TRBJ1-4, with D unresolved. V was pared by 3 bases and J by 3 bases, with 11 bases between. CDR1 LNHDA and CDR2 SQIVND come from the germline V gene (reference sequence). The CDR3 is 15 amino acids. CDR3 sequence (DNA): TGTGCCAGTAGTATCGCGGCGGTTCCTAATGAAAAACTGTTTTTT. Translating gives CASSIAAVPNEKLFF.

This chain links TRBV7-2 with TRBJ1-1, with 8 bases matching TRBD1. Trimming cost V 3 bases and J 4 bases; bases outside gene matches: 4. The CDR3 contains 14 residues. Per the germline V gene, CDR1 is SGHTA and CDR2 is FQGNSA. The CDR3 DNA sequence: TGTGCCAGCAGCTTGCAGGGGGCTCGCACTGAAGCTTTCTTT. Protein sequence: CASSLQGARTEAFF.

This sequence joins TRBV9 and TRBJ2-1; D not resolved. V lost 4 bases and J 9 bases, leaving 17 bases between the germline ends. Per the germline V gene, CDR1 is SGDLS and CDR2 is YYNGEE. This CDR3 is 14 amino acids long. CDR3 region: CASSRLGSGGEQFF. CDR3 coding DNA: TGTGCCAGCAGCAGACTTGGTTCGGGTGGTGAGCAGTTCTTC.

The CDR3 spells CAISALTGSNYGYTF. CDR3 nucleotide sequence: TGTGCCATCAGTGCCTTGACAGGCAGCAACTATGGCTACACCTTC. The chain links TRBV10-3 to TRBJ1-2; weak D call: TRBD1 (6 bases). Germline lookup yields CDR1 ENHRY and CDR2 SYGVKD. V gave up 4 bases and J gave up 2 bases, with 14 bases separating them. This CDR3 is 15 amino acids long.

The chain is built from TRBV24-1 and TRBJ2-1, with 9 bases fitting TRBD1. After removal of 7 bases from V and 2 bases from J, the junction contained 5 bases not matched to a gene. The length of the CDR3 is 15 residues. The V gene's germline CDR1 is KGHDR and CDR2 SFDVKD. CDR3: CATRDRGSPYNEQFF. The CDR3 region has the DNA TGTGCCACCAGAGACAGGGGGAGTCCCTACAATGAGCAGTTCTTC.

The chain carries TRBV2 and TRBJ1-5, with TRBD1 as a possible D gene (6 bases). The CDR3 covers 16 residues. The V gene lost 3 bases and the J gene lost 3 bases, with 15 bases spanning the gap. The germline CDR1 and CDR2 sequences are SNHLY and FYNNEI. This chain's CDR3 is CASSDGGRGFNQPQHF. CDR3 DNA sequence: TGTGCCAGCAGTGACGGTGGCAGGGGATTCAATCAGCCCCAGCATTTT.